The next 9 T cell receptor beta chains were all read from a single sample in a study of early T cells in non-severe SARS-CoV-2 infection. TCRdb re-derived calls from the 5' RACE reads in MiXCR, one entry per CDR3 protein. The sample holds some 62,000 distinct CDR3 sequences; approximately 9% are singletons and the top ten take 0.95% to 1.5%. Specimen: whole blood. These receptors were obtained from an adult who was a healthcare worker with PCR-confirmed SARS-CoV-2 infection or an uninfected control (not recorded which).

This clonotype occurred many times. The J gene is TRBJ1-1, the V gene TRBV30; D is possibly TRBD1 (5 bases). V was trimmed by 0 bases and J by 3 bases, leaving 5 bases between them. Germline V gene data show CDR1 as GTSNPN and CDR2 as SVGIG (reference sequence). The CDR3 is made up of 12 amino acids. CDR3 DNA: TGTGCCTGGAGTGTAGGGGACACTGAAGCTTTCTTT. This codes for CAWSVGDTEAFF.

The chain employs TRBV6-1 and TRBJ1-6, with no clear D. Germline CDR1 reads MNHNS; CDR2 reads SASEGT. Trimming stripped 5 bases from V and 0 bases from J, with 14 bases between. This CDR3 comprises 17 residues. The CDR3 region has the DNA TGTGCCAGCAGTTTAAGCCGGCTTAGCTCCTATAATTCACCCCTCCACTTT. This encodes CASSLSRLSSYNSPLHF.

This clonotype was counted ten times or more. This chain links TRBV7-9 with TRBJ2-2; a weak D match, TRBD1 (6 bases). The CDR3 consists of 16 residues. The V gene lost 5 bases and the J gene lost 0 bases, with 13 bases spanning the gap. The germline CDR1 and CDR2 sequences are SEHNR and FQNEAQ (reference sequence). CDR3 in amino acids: CASSPGQPSNTGELFF. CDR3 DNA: TGTGCCAGCAGCCCTGGACAGCCCTCGAACACCGGGGAGCTGTTTTTT.

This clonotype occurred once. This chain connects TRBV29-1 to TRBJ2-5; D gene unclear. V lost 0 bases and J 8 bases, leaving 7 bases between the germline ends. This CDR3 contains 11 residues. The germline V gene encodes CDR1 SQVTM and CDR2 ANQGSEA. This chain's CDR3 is CSVEDAPTQYF. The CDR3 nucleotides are TGCAGCGTTGAAGACGCTCCCACCCAGTACTTC.

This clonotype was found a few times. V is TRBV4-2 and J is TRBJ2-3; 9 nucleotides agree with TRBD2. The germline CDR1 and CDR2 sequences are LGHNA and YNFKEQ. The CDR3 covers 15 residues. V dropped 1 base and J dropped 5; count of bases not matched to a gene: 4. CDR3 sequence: CASSQARGGGDTQYF. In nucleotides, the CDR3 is TGTGCCAGCAGCCAAGCGCGGGGGGGAGGAGATACGCAGTATTTT.

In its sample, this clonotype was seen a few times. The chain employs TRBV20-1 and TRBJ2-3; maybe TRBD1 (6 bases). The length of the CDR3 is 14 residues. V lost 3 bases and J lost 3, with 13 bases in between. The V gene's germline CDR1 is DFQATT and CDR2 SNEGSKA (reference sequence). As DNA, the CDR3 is TGCAGTGCTAGGAGGACAGAGAAAACAGATACGCAGTATTTT. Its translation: CSARRTEKTDTQYF.

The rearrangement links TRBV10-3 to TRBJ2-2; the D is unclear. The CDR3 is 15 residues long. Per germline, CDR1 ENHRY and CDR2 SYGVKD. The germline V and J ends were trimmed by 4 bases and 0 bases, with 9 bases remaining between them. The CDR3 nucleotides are TGTGCCATCAGTGTGGCGGATTCGAACACCGGGGAGCTGTTTTTT. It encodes CAISVADSNTGELFF.

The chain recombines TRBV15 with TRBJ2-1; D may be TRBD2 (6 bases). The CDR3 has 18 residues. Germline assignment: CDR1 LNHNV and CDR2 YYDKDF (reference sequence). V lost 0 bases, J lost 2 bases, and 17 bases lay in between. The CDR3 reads CATSRDPGVGKTYNEQFF. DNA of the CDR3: TGTGCCACCAGCAGAGATCCGGGAGTCGGTAAGACCTACAATGAGCAGTTCTTC.

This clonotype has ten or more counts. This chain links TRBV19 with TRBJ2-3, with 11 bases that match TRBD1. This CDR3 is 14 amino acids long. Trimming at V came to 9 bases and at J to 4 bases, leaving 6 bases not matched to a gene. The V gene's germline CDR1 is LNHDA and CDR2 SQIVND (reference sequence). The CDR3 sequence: CASSGQGAPDTQYF. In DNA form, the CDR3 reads TGTGCCAGCAGCGGACAGGGGGCTCCAGATACGCAGTATTTT.